This T cell receptor beta chain was recorded in a study of low-dose radiotherapy and immunotherapy resistance in tumors. Across the study: Intravenous administration to patients comprised nivolumab at 240 mg every two weeks and ipilimumab at 1 mg/kg every six weeks. Aspirin was taken orally by patients at 300 mg daily for four cycles from cycle 1 day 1.

Time point in this sample: before trial treatment. Donors received a regimen that comprised nivolumab, ipilimumab, aspirin, low-dose cyclophosphamide and low-dose radiotherapy. Priming of first-strand cDNA relied on TRAV- and TRBV-specific primers (covering alpha and beta chains). TCRs were amplified for approximately 21 PCR cycles with a constant-region primer and V-primer adapter. Following isolation, mRNA was amplified via in vitro transcription. TCRdb reprocessed the reads with MiXCR, giving one entry per CDR3 protein. The top ten clones hold over 8.5% of a sample with 60,000 to 90,000 distinct CDR3 sequences, around 29% of them seen once. Trimming took 7 bases from V and 4 from J; bases not matched to a gene: 6. The V gene's germline CDR1 is SQVTM and CDR2 ANQGSEA. The CDR3 loop spans 12 amino acids. This clonotype occurred many times.

This receptor was obtained from a female donor with ovarian cancer. The chain combines TRBV29-1 with TRBJ2-5, with 7 bases aligning to TRBD1. Sequenced here: PBMCs, sampled before treatment. CDR3 sequence reads: CSAGQDGETQYF. DNA for the CDR3: TGCAGCGCAGGACAGGACGGAGAGACCCAGTACTTC.